This T cell receptor beta chain was retrieved from a study of siplizumab effects on memory and regulatory T cells. Profiled with immunoSEQ multiplex PCR; TCRdb holds only in-frame clones, not every one. The sample has approximately 120,000 clones; roughly nine tenths are singletons. A few counts support this clone. CDR1 and CDR2 (germline): MGHDK, SYGVNS. With V trimmed by 3 bases and J by 3 bases, 3 bases remained unmatched. This CDR3 is built from 14 residues. The sample taken for sequencing was Tregs sorted from blood. This chain joins TRBV25-1 and TRBJ2-7; 9 bases agree with TRBD2. This sequence originates from a human donor in good health. The CDR3 region has the DNA TGTGCCAGCAGTGAGGCTAGCGGGGACTACGAGCAGTACTTC. This sequence encodes CASSEASGDYEQYF.